These 23 T cell receptor beta chains originate from one sample sequenced in a study of identifying expanded T cells in peripheral blood. The method was immunoSEQ multiplex PCR; TCRdb's version includes in-frame clones alone and lacks a portion of them. Of some 97,000 clones in the sample, over 70% were seen once. Source material: blood. All receptors derive from a person aged 18 to 70 in good health.

The rearrangement uses TRBV5-5 and TRBJ2-7; D remains ambiguous. The germline V and J ends were trimmed by 0 bases and 0 bases, with 10 bases remaining between them. This CDR3 comprises 15 residues. Germline loops: CDR1 SGHKS, CDR2 YYEKEE (reference sequence). CDR3 bases: TGTGCCAGCAGCTTGGTGGGCGGTTACTCCTACGAGCAGTACTTC. Protein product: CASSLVGGYSYEQYF.

The J gene is TRBJ1-3, the V gene TRBV7-3; D not resolved. The CDR3 consists of 16 residues. In germline, CDR1 is SGHTA, CDR2 FQGTGA. Trimming removed 0 bases at V and 3 bases at J, with 12 bases between. The CDR3, as DNA: TGTGCCAGCAGCTTAACCGTTCTGGGAAGTGGAAACACCATATATTTT. Translated, it gives CASSLTVLGSGNTIYF.

The chain recombines TRBV7-2 with TRBJ2-5, with TRBD2 matching over 7 bases. The V gene end was trimmed by 3 bases and the J gene end by 5 bases; junction bases not matched to a gene: 3. In germline, CDR1 is SGHTA, CDR2 FQGNSA. This CDR3 spans 13 amino acids. This CDR3 is CASSFRRGETQYF. In DNA, the CDR3 is TGTGCCAGCAGCTTCAGGCGGGGGGAGACCCAGTACTTC.

As DNA, the CDR3 is TGTGCCAGTAGCCCAAGAGGCTCTGGAAACACCATATATTTT. This gives the protein CASSPRGSGNTIYF. V usage is TRBV19 and J usage is TRBJ1-3; D is uncertain. In germline, CDR1 is LNHDA, CDR2 SQIVND (reference sequence). V was pared by 6 bases and J by 0 bases, with 9 bases between. The CDR3 runs 14 residues.

The rearrangement links TRBV19 to TRBJ2-1, with 9 bases fitting TRBD2. In germline, CDR1 is LNHDA, CDR2 SQIVND (reference sequence). The CDR3 is made up of 15 amino acids. The trim removed 3 bases at V and 9 bases at J, leaving 9 bases unmatched. This chain's CDR3 is CASSMAGGQGLEQFF. The DNA of the CDR3 is TGTGCCAGTAGTATGGCGGGGGGGCAGGGTCTTGAGCAGTTCTTC.

The chain recombines TRBV19 with TRBJ1-1; 7 bases line up with TRBD1. The CDR3 runs 14 residues. Germline values: CDR1 LNHDA, CDR2 SQIVND (reference sequence). V shed 4 bases, J shed 5 bases, and the junction held 7 bases outside the gene matches. CDR3 region: CASSTRQGGTEAFF. The CDR3 nucleotides read TGTGCCAGTAGTACCCGACAGGGTGGGACTGAAGCTTTCTTT.

This clone was recorded once. This rearrangement joins TRBV7-3 to TRBJ1-2; 7 bases are a match to TRBD1. This CDR3 comprises 16 residues. J lost 1 base, V lost 0 bases, and 5 bases had no gene match. Per germline, CDR1 SGHTA and CDR2 FQGTGA. The CDR3 protein is CASSLTGTVDNYGYTF. For the CDR3, the DNA is TGTGCCAGCAGCTTAACGGGGACAGTGGATAACTATGGCTACACCTTC. Filled out from reference TRBV7-3 and TRBJ1-2, the complete variable domain reads GAGVSQTPSNKVTEKGKYVELRCDPISGHTALYWYRQSLGQGPEFLIYFQGTGAADDSGLPNDRFFAVRPEGSVSTLKIQRTERGDSAVYLCASSLTGTVDNYGYTFGSGTRLTVV.

Only one count was recorded for this clone. The chain uses TRBV2 and TRBJ2-1, with D unclear. V was clipped by 6 bases and J by 0 bases, with 6 bases between them. The CDR3 length is 13 residues. Germline V CDR1 and CDR2: SNHLY, FYNNEI. The CDR3 DNA reads as TGTGCCAGCAGCTATCGCTCCTACAATGAGCAGTTCTTC. This encodes CASSYRSYNEQFF.

The V gene is TRBV29-1, the J gene TRBJ1-5; D gene ambiguous. The CDR3 is made up of 14 amino acids. V was trimmed by 7 bases and J by 3 bases, leaving 16 bases between them. The germline V gene has CDR1 SQVTM and CDR2 ANQGSEA. The CDR3 protein is CSAALSGSNQPQHF. The CDR3 nucleotides read TGCAGCGCCGCCCTCTCAGGTTCCAATCAGCCCCAGCATTTT. The whole variable domain, filled in from reference TRBV29-1 and TRBJ1-5, reads SAVISQKPSRDICQRGTSLTIQCQVDSQVTMMFWYRQQPGQSLTLIATANQGSEATYESGFVIDKFPISRPNLTFSTLTVSNMSPEDSSIYLCSAALSGSNQPQHFGDGTRLSIL.

The rearrangement uses TRBV7-6 and TRBJ2-2; a possible D gene is TRBD1 (6 bases). The V and J ends lost 2 bases and 2 bases respectively, with 12 bases between them. This CDR3 region has 16 residues. Looked up from germline, CDR1 is SGHVS and CDR2 is FNYEAQ. The CDR3 DNA reads TGTGCCAGCAGCTTAAATCAGGGGAAAAACACCGGGGAGCTGTTTTTT. Amino acids: CASSLNQGKNTGELFF.

The chain joins TRBV5-5 to TRBJ1-1; D gene unclear. The CDR3 loop spans 16 amino acids. Per the germline V gene, CDR1 is SGHKS and CDR2 is YYEKEE (reference sequence). Trimming left V 0 bases short and J 2 bases short, with 14 bases between. CDR3 DNA sequence: TGTGCCAGCAGCTTGGCTGTTGGAGGGAGAAACACTGAAGCTTTCTTT. Translation: CASSLAVGGRNTEAFF. The full variable domain, rest sourced from reference TRBV5-5 and TRBJ1-1, is DAGVTQSPTHLIKTRGQQVTLRCSPISGHKSVSWYQQVLGQGPQFIFQYYEKEERGRGNFPDRFSARQFPNYSSELNVNALLLGDSALYLCASSLAVGGRNTEAFFGQGTRLTVV.

This chain connects TRBV21-1 to TRBJ1-1; the table names TRBD1, a call not compared with the DNA. TRBV21-1 is described as a pseudogene. This CDR3 is built from 15 residues. CDR3 sequence reads: CASSKVNRMNTEAFF. The DNA for the CDR3 is TGTGCCAGCAGCAAAGTGAACAGGATGAACACTGAAGCTTTCTTT.

The V gene is TRBV5-6, the J gene TRBJ2-2; D is unresolved. V was pared by 0 bases and J by 10 bases, with 7 bases between. The germline CDR1 and CDR2 sequences are SGHDT and YYEEEE. This CDR3 has 12 amino acids. The CDR3 DNA sequence: TGTGCCAGCAGCTTGGCCGGTTTGGAGCTGTTTTTT. It is translated as CASSLAGLELFF.

The V and J genes are TRBV5-4 and TRBJ2-7; 9 positions agree with TRBD1. The CDR3 length is 13 residues. CDR1 is SGHNT and CDR2 is YYREEE in the germline V gene (reference sequence). The V and J ends lost 3 bases and 3 bases, in that order; junction bases with no gene match: 1. Here the CDR3 reads CASSWGQGYEQYF. DNA of the CDR3: TGTGCCAGCAGCTGGGGACAGGGCTACGAGCAGTACTTC.

The V and J genes are TRBV4-3 and TRBJ2-2; D perhaps matches TRBD2 (5 bases). V was pared by 4 bases and J by 2 bases, with 8 bases between. Germline lookup yields CDR1 LGHNA and CDR2 YSLEER. The CDR3 totals 14 residues. DNA for the CDR3: TGCGCCAGCAGCCGGACTCCTAACACCGGGGAGCTGTTTTTT. Translation gives CASSRTPNTGELFF.

The chain joins TRBV14 to TRBJ1-2, with D possibly matching TRBD1 (5 bases). CDR3 length equals 14 residues. Germline assignment: CDR1 SGHDN and CDR2 FVKESK. V was pared by 0 bases and J by 7 bases, with 12 bases between. CDR3 sequence: CASSQEERGGGYTF. CDR3 nucleotides: TGTGCCAGCAGCCAAGAGGAAAGGGGCGGTGGCTACACCTTC.

The V gene is TRBV7-6, the J gene TRBJ1-1, with unresolved D. With 0 bases removed from V and 0 bases from J, the gap between germline ends came to 8 bases. This CDR3 region has 15 residues. The V gene's germline CDR1 is SGHVS and CDR2 FNYEAQ. The CDR3 protein is CASSLASGMNTEAFF. CDR3 nucleotides: TGTGCCAGCAGCTTAGCGTCTGGGATGAACACTGAAGCTTTCTTT.

The chain combines TRBV6-4 with TRBJ2-2, with D possibly being TRBD2 (6 bases). V dropped 6 bases and J dropped 7 bases, with 12 bases sitting between them. The CDR3 has 13 residues. CDR1 is MRHNA and CDR2 is SNTAGT in the germline V gene. CDR3 sequence reads: CASSQTAGGELFF. CDR3 coding DNA: TGTGCCAGCAGCCAGACAGCGGGCGGGGAGCTGTTTTTT.

This chain links TRBV5-1 with TRBJ1-5, with a tentative D call TRBD1 (5 bases). This CDR3 region has 15 residues. Germline lookup yields CDR1 SGHRS and CDR2 YFSETQ. Trimming took off 0 bases at V and 5 bases at J, with 12 bases between the two ends. This chain's CDR3 is CASSLGGTVDQPQHF. The CDR3 DNA reads TGCGCCAGCAGCTTGGGGGGGACGGTAGATCAGCCCCAGCATTTT. Full variable domain (missing parts from reference TRBV5-1 and TRBJ1-5): KAGVTQTPRYLIKTRGQQVTLSCSPISGHRSVSWYQQTPGQGLQFLFEYFSETQRNKGNFPGRFSGRQFSNSRSEMNVSTLELGDSALYLCASSLGGTVDQPQHFGDGTRLSIL.

V usage is TRBV2 and J usage is TRBJ1-6; D possibly corresponds to TRBD1 (6 bases). CDR1 SNHLY and CDR2 FYNNEI come from the germline V gene. The CDR3 has 13 residues. V was trimmed by 7 bases and J by 5 bases, leaving 9 bases between them. Here the CDR3 reads CASTGENNSPLHF. CDR3 DNA sequence: TGTGCCAGCACAGGGGAAAATAATTCACCCCTCCACTTT.

This clone was seen only a few times. This rearrangement joins TRBV6-6 to TRBJ2-7, with 7 bases fitting TRBD1. V gave up 5 bases and J gave up 0 bases; unmatched junction bases: 4. The CDR3 length is 14 residues. CDR1 is MNHNY and CDR2 is SVGAGI in the germline V gene (reference sequence). The CDR3 nucleotides are TGTGCCAGCAGTCCGCCAGGGGGCTCCTACGAGCAGTACTTC. As protein: CASSPPGGSYEQYF.

The chain employs TRBV15 and TRBJ2-3; D uncertain. The germline gives CDR1 LNHNV, CDR2 YYDKDF (reference sequence). With 2 bases removed from V and 0 bases from J, the gap between germline ends came to 12 bases. The CDR3 is 16 residues long. For the CDR3, the DNA is TGTGCCACCAGCAGATTCGGAACAGCTAGCACAGATACGCAGTATTTT. As protein: CATSRFGTASTDTQYF.

This rearrangement joins TRBV7-2 to TRBJ2-3, with 8 bases lining up with TRBD1. The germline gives CDR1 SGHTA, CDR2 FQGNSA. The V and J ends lost 6 bases and 4 bases, in that order; junction bases with no gene match: 9. This CDR3 is built from 15 residues. The DNA of the CDR3 is TGTGCCAGCAGGGCAACAGGGGGTAGTGCAGATACGCAGTATTTT. It codes for CASRATGGSADTQYF.